This is a list of T cell receptor beta chains from one sample in a study of blood T cell repertoires in COVID-19. Using immunoSEQ multiplex PCR, the repertoire was profiled, and TCRdb retains in-frame clones only, with some absent. The table shows 35,000 to 45,000 clones, with 70% to 80% occurring only once. Source material: peripheral blood. These receptors were taken from a man in his 60s with active COVID-19. Both conserved end residues are part of each CDR3. The D gene is left open where the match is weak. Only some rows state a clone size, as once, few, many or a class for expanded clones.

clone_size,j_call,v_call,d_call,cdr3_aa,cdr3_nt
.,TRBJ1-2,TRBV9,TRBD1,CASSVEGTGGFGYTF,TGTGCCAGCAGCGTAGAGGGGACAGGGGGATTTGGCTACACCTTC
few,TRBJ2-7,TRBV11-2,.,CASSSGLSTYEQYF,TGTGCCAGCAGCTCAGGACTATCTACCTACGAGCAGTACTTC
few,TRBJ2-7,TRBV18,.,CASSPPASSYEQYF,TGTGCCAGCTCACCACCGGCCAGCTCCTACGAGCAGTACTTC
.,TRBJ2-7,TRBV27,TRBD1,CASSLGTGGVSEQYF,TGTGCCAGCAGTTTAGGGACAGGGGGGGTCTCCGAGCAGTACTTC
.,TRBJ1-5,TRBV6-5,TRBD1,CASRLGQGYNQPQHF,TGTGCCAGCAGACTCGGACAGGGGTATAATCAGCCCCAGCATTTT
.,TRBJ2-7,TRBV28,.,CASSSPGGGTYEQYF,TGTGCCAGCAGTTCCCCCGGGGGAGGCACCTACGAGCAGTACTTC
few,TRBJ1-2,TRBV20-1,.,CSASPGVYGYTF,TGCAGTGCTAGTCCAGGGGTCTATGGCTACACCTTC
.,TRBJ2-7,TRBV7-2,.,CASSASSYEQYF,TGTGCCAGCAGCGCCAGCTCCTACGAGCAGTACTTC
.,TRBJ1-5,TRBV18,.,CASSPPGDNQPQHF,TGTGCCAGCTCACCCCCCGGGGACAATCAGCCCCAGCATTTT
medium-sized,TRBJ1-2,TRBV7-9,TRBD1,CASSLAFGQGNGYTF,TGTGCCAGCAGCTTAGCCTTCGGACAGGGGAATGGCTACACCTTC
once,TRBJ2-2,TRBV5-1,.,CASSFRFTGELFF,TGCGCCAGCAGCTTCCGGTTCACCGGGGAGCTGTTTTTT
.,TRBJ2-7,TRBV10-3,.,CATGGLSSYEQYF,TGTGCCACCGGGGGGCTGAGCTCCTACGAGCAGTACTTC
.,TRBJ2-2,TRBV5-5,TRBD2,CASSGLAGNTGELFF,TGTGCCAGCAGCGGACTAGCGGGGAACACCGGGGAGCTGTTTTTT
.,TRBJ1-2,TRBV7-9,.,CASSFGGAGGYTF,TGTGCCAGCAGCTTCGGGGGGGCCGGAGGCTACACCTTC
.,TRBJ1-1,TRBV4-3,.,CASSPPGSGQAFF,TGCGCCAGCAGCCCCCCCGGCAGCGGACAAGCTTTCTTT
.,TRBJ2-1,TRBV4-1,.,CASSQEPRLDEQFF,TGCGCCAGCAGCCAAGAACCCCGTTTAGATGAGCAGTTCTTC
.,TRBJ1-2,TRBV28,.,CASSLDLRGYGYTF,TGTGCCAGCAGTTTGGATCTCCGGGGGTATGGCTACACCTTC
once,TRBJ2-7,TRBV6-6,.,CASNRGYEQYF,TGTGCCAGCAATAGAGGTTACGAGCAGTACTTC
.,TRBJ1-1,TRBV27,.,CASSPGGNTEAFF,TGTGCCAGCAGCCCCGGGGGGAACACTGAAGCTTTCTTT
.,TRBJ2-7,TRBV7-2,TRBD2,CASSFLAGSAYEQYF,TGTGCCAGCAGCTTTCTAGCGGGATCAGCCTACGAGCAGTACTTC
few,TRBJ2-7,TRBV19,.,CASSMGGSLSTYEQYF,TGTGCCAGTAGTATGGGTGGGAGTCTGTCTACCTACGAGCAGTACTTC
.,TRBJ2-7,TRBV5-5,.,CASSSTIYEQYF,TGTGCCAGCAGCTCTACTATATACGAGCAGTACTTC
.,TRBJ2-5,TRBV5-1,TRBD2,CASGLADVGETQYF,TGCGCCAGCGGCCTAGCGGATGTAGGGGAGACCCAGTACTTC
once,TRBJ2-1,TRBV6-2/TRBV6-3,TRBD2,CASSYRAGGGNEQFF,TGTGCCAGCAGTTACAGAGCGGGGGGTGGAAATGAGCAGTTCTTC
few,TRBJ1-2,TRBV10-1,.,CASRRGSNYGYTF,TGCGCCAGCAGAAGGGGGTCTAACTATGGCTACACCTTC
.,TRBJ2-7,TRBV5-1,.,CASSLGSGRQDFYEQYF,TGCGCCAGCAGCTTGGGATCAGGCCGTCAGGACTTTTACGAGCAGTACTTC
.,TRBJ2-2,TRBV15,.,CATSRAVAAGELFF,TGTGCCACCAGCAGAGCGGTAGCGGCAGGGGAGCTGTTTTTT
.,TRBJ1-1,TRBV12-3/TRBV12-4,.,CASSLTGTTEAFF,TGTGCCAGCAGTTTAACAGGGACCACTGAAGCTTTCTTT
.,TRBJ1-3,TRBV20-1,.,CSAKSRNTIYF,TGCAGTGCTAAGAGTAGAAACACCATATATTTT
.,TRBJ1-4,TRBV6-1,.,CASSEAYRAANEKLFF,TGTGCCAGCAGTGAAGCGTACAGGGCAGCTAATGAAAAACTGTTTTTT
.,TRBJ2-2,TRBV11-2,.,CASVRDFLGGGELFF,TGTGCCAGCGTCCGGGACTTCTTGGGGGGAGGGGAGCTGTTTTTT
.,TRBJ2-7,TRBV10-3,.,CAISFDNYEQYF,TGTGCCATCAGTTTCGACAACTACGAGCAGTACTTC
.,TRBJ2-2,TRBV7-9,.,CASSSRVGELFF,TGTGCCAGCAGCTCGCGGGTCGGGGAGCTGTTTTTT
.,TRBJ1-5,TRBV6-5,TRBD1,CASSRRQGREPQHF,TGTGCCAGCAGCCGAAGACAGGGGAGAGAGCCCCAGCATTTT
few,TRBJ2-1,TRBV4-1,TRBD2,CASSLGRIAGGLYNEQFF,TGCGCCAGCAGCCTAGGGAGAATAGCGGGGGGGCTATACAATGAGCAGTTCTTC
.,TRBJ1-1,TRBV29-1,TRBD1,CSGQGLDTEAFF,TGCAGCGGACAGGGGTTGGACACTGAAGCTTTCTTT
.,TRBJ2-7,TRBV5-6,TRBD1,CASRDRDSSYEQYF,TGTGCCAGCAGGGACCGGGACAGCTCCTACGAGCAGTACTTC
.,TRBJ2-7,TRBV12-3/TRBV12-4,.,CASSLNTNYEQYF,TGTGCCAGCAGTTTAAACACGAACTACGAGCAGTACTTC
.,TRBJ1-2,TRBV14,TRBD1,CASSQVTGTYGYTF,TGTGCCAGCAGCCAGGTGACAGGGACCTATGGCTACACCTTC
.,TRBJ1-2,TRBV3-1/TRBV3-2,.,CASSPRLGASGYTF,TGTGCCAGCAGCCCAAGATTGGGGGCTAGCGGCTACACCTTC
.,TRBJ2-2,TRBV6-6,TRBD1,CASSYTDRGRTGELFF,TGTGCCAGCAGTTACACTGACAGGGGGCGTACCGGGGAGCTGTTTTTT
.,TRBJ1-3,TRBV28,TRBD1,CASSLTGGSGTGNTIYF,TGTGCCAGCAGTTTGACAGGGGGGTCCGGAACTGGAAACACCATATATTTT
.,TRBJ2-6,TRBV4-1,TRBD1,CASRHGPAFTGVSSGANVLTF,TGCGCCAGCCGCCACGGACCCGCTTTTACAGGGGTGAGCTCTGGGGCCAACGTCCTGACTTTC
.,TRBJ2-1,TRBV6-5,TRBD2,CASSSGTSGYNEQFF,TGTGCCAGCAGTTCCGGGACTAGCGGGTACAATGAGCAGTTCTTC
.,TRBJ1-5,TRBV7-2,.,CASSRRAQGPGSNQPQHF,TGTGCCAGCAGCCGGAGGGCCCAAGGGCCGGGGAGCAATCAGCCCCAGCATTTT
medium-sized,TRBJ2-7,TRBV5-6,TRBD2,CASSLLAGVSEQYF,TGTGCCAGCAGCTTATTAGCGGGGGTTTCCGAGCAGTACTTC
.,TRBJ1-1,TRBV10-3,TRBD1,CAISDPDREGTEAFF,TGTGCCATCAGTGACCCGGACAGGGAGGGCACTGAAGCTTTCTTT
.,TRBJ1-1,TRBV19,.,CASSKGLEMNTEAFF,TGTGCCAGTAGTAAGGGGCTGGAAATGAACACTGAAGCTTTCTTT
once,TRBJ1-2,TRBV5-6,.,CASSTSGTRYGYTF,TGTGCCAGCAGCACCTCGGGGACACGGTATGGCTACACCTTC
few,TRBJ1-6,TRBV4-3,.,CASSQYQVSPLHF,TGCGCCAGCAGCCAATACCAGGTTTCACCCCTCCACTTT
.,TRBJ2-1,TRBV7-2,.,CASSLVRSSYNEQFF,TGTGCCAGCAGCTTAGTTCGGAGCTCCTACAATGAGCAGTTCTTC
.,TRBJ2-7,TRBV19,.,CASSIGQDEQYF,TGTGCCAGTAGTATAGGTCAGGACGAGCAGTACTTC
.,TRBJ1-1,TRBV4-3,.,CASSQEFSGVNTEAFF,TGCGCCAGCAGCCAAGAATTTTCGGGGGTGAACACTGAAGCTTTCTTT